These 17 T cell receptor beta chains share one sample of origin, sequenced in a study of blood T cell repertoires in COVID-19. The method was immunoSEQ multiplex PCR; TCRdb's version includes in-frame clones alone and lacks a portion of them. Here the sample spans 120,000 or so clones, 70% to 90% being singletons. The sequencing input was peripheral blood. Source of these receptors: a human donor in a cohort sampled during active COVID-19.

This clone is a singleton in its sample. This chain uses TRBV9 with TRBJ2-1, with 11 bases matching TRBD2. The CDR3 spans 15 residues. The J segment lost 8 bases and the V segment lost 0 bases, leaving 4 bases of the junction unmatched. CDR1 and CDR2 from the germline V gene are SGDLS and YYNGEE. Here the CDR3 reads CASSVGTSGLDEQFF. The CDR3 DNA is TGTGCCAGCAGCGTAGGGACTAGCGGGCTGGATGAGCAGTTCTTC.

As for this clone: A junction boundary mismatches the germline segment, possibly from a read error. CDR3 in DNA: TGTGCCAGCAACTTGCCCGGGACAGGGAGCACAGATACGCAGTATTTT. It encodes CASNLPGTGSTDTQYF. The chain uses TRBV5-5 and TRBJ2-3; 9 nucleotides align to TRBD1. Germline loops: CDR1 SGHKS, CDR2 YYEKEE (reference sequence). The CDR3 runs 16 residues. Looking up the rest from reference TRBV5-5 and TRBJ2-3 gives the full variable domain: DAGVTQSPTHLIKTRGQQVTLRCSPISGHKSVSWYQQVLGQGPQFIFQYYEKEERGRGNFPDRFSARQFPNYSSELNVNALLLGDSALYLCASNLPGTGSTDTQYFGPGTRLTVL.

To note about this clone: A read error may produce the germline difference seen at one junction end. The same CDR3 is also encoded by other DNA sequences in this sample. CDR3 in amino acids: CASSLTGTGIPGELFF. The DNA of the CDR3 is TGTGCTAGCAGCCTGACCGGGACAGGGATCCCCGGGGAGCTGTTTTTT. The chain joins TRBV7-7 to TRBJ2-2; 9 bases match TRBD1. Germline V gene lookup returns CDR1 SSHAT and CDR2 FNYEAQ (reference sequence). This CDR3 spans 16 amino acids.

The chain links TRBV15 to TRBJ2-7, with a weak D call TRBD1 (5 bases). The CDR3 runs to 15 residues. Between the trimmed V and J ends, which lost 0 bases and 4 bases, there was a span of 13 bases. Germline V gene sequence: CDR1 LNHNV, CDR2 YYDKDF (reference sequence). The CDR3: CATSREPGSGYEQYF. The CDR3 DNA follows: TGTGCCACCAGCAGAGAACCGGGTTCAGGGTACGAGCAGTACTTC.

CDR3 region: CATSGKSGRPEQYF. The DNA of the CDR3 is TGTGCCACCAGCGGGAAGAGCGGGAGGCCCGAGCAGTACTTC. V gene TRBV15 combines with J gene TRBJ2-7, with TRBD2 identical over 9 bases. The germline gives CDR1 LNHNV, CDR2 YYDKDF (reference sequence). With V trimmed by 5 bases and J by 6 bases, 8 bases remained unmatched. The CDR3 is 14 residues long.

The V call is TRBV18, the J call TRBJ2-7, with D perhaps TRBD1 (5 bases). The CDR3 is 15 residues long. Germline CDR1 is KGHSH and CDR2 is LQKENI. V lost 3 bases and J 2 bases, leaving 14 bases between the germline ends. The CDR3 loop is CASSPRTDSPYEQYF. CDR3 sequence (DNA): TGTGCCAGCTCACCCAGGACCGACAGTCCCTACGAGCAGTACTTC.

The chain recombines TRBV5-1 with TRBJ2-4; a possible D gene is TRBD1 (6 bases). The V gene lost 4 bases and the J gene lost 8 bases, with 19 bases spanning the gap. Germline loops: CDR1 SGHRS, CDR2 YFSETQ. The CDR3 sequence is 15 residues long. CDR3 in DNA: TGCGCCAGCAGCCTCGACAGGATTGGAATGGACATTCAGTACTTC. This sequence encodes CASSLDRIGMDIQYF. The variable domain in full, with the rest retrieved from reference TRBV5-1 and TRBJ2-4, is KAGVTQTPRYLIKTRGQQVTLSCSPISGHRSVSWYQQTPGQGLQFLFEYFSETQRNKGNFPGRFSGRQFSNSRSEMNVSTLELGDSALYLCASSLDRIGMDIQYFGAGTRLSVL.

The V call is TRBV5-1, the J call TRBJ2-5; 7 bases agree with TRBD1. In germline, CDR1 is SGHRS, CDR2 YFSETQ. V lost 0 bases and J lost 0; bases outside the gene matches: 2. The length of the CDR3 is 15 residues. CDR3 residues: CASSLGQGNQETQYF. CDR3 nucleotides: TGCGCCAGCAGCTTGGGACAGGGCAACCAAGAGACCCAGTACTTC.

This chain links TRBV27 with TRBJ2-7; perhaps TRBD1 as D (5 bases). The CDR3 loop spans 16 amino acids. The germline V and J ends were trimmed by 8 bases and 2 bases, with 22 bases remaining between them. Germline V lookup: CDR1 MNHEY, CDR2 SMNVEV (reference sequence). The CDR3 nucleotides read TGTGCCAGCTTAAAAGATCCTAGGGGTGGGACCTACGAGCAGTACTTC. This sequence encodes CASLKDPRGGTYEQYF.

The chain recombines TRBV19 with TRBJ2-7; 14 nucleotides match TRBD2. V lost 3 bases and J lost 2; bases outside the gene matches: 6. This CDR3 is 17 amino acids long. Germline CDR1 LNHDA, CDR2 SQIVND (reference sequence). CDR3 residues: CASSMRTSGRLTYEQYF. CDR3 nucleotide sequence: TGTGCCAGTAGTATGAGGACTAGCGGGAGGTTAACCTACGAGCAGTACTTC.

This rearrangement joins TRBV6-5 to TRBJ2-1, with D maybe TRBD1 (5 bases). The CDR3 is made up of 15 amino acids. The V end was cut by 2 bases, the J end by 6 bases, with 14 bases between. Germline lookup yields CDR1 MNHEY and CDR2 SVGAGI. CDR3 residues: CASSYGQGIRNEQFF. In DNA, the CDR3 is TGTGCCAGCAGTTACGGGCAGGGTATACGCAATGAGCAGTTCTTC.

This clone showed up just once. This chain connects TRBV4-1 to TRBJ2-3, with D perhaps TRBD2 (5 bases). Germline lookup yields CDR1 MGHRA and CDR2 YSYEKL. V gave up 4 bases and J gave up 2 bases, with 19 bases separating them. The CDR3 sequence is 17 residues long. CDR3 nucleotide sequence: TGCGCCAGCAGCCTCTCACGGCAGCGGATAAACACAGATACGCAGTATTTT. Translated, it gives CASSLSRQRINTDTQYF.

The chain links TRBV18 to TRBJ2-7; tentatively, D is TRBD1 (6 bases). CDR3 length: 13 amino acids. Trimming left V 6 bases short and J 2 bases short, with 11 bases between. The V gene's germline CDR1 is KGHSH and CDR2 LQKENI. CDR3 sequence reads: CASSGSGAYEQYF. Written as DNA, the CDR3 is TGTGCCAGCTCGGGCTCAGGGGCCTACGAGCAGTACTTC.

The chain carries TRBV7-9 and TRBJ2-7; TRBD1 is a possible D gene (6 bases). Germline V gives CDR1 SEHNR, CDR2 FQNEAQ (reference sequence). V shed 5 bases and J shed 4 bases, with 12 bases lying between them. There are 13 residues in the CDR3. CDR3 region: CASSPRTEYEQYF. DNA for the CDR3: TGTGCCAGCAGCCCTCGGACAGAATACGAGCAGTACTTC.

The chain uses TRBV6-2 or TRBV6-3 and TRBJ1-2; D not certain. Trimming cost V 6 bases and J 2 bases, with 10 bases left between them. CDR3 length: 13 residues. Per germline, CDR1 MNHEY and CDR2 SVGEGT. The CDR3 DNA is TGTGCCAGCAGCTATACAAAAAACTATGGCTACACCTTC. This codes for CASSYTKNYGYTF.

This clone was detected only once. J is TRBJ1-1 and V is TRBV5-1; D unclear. CDR3 length: 14 residues. Per germline, CDR1 SGHRS and CDR2 YFSETQ. Trimming cost V 4 bases and J 1 base, with 11 bases left between them. The CDR3 loop is CASSPAVRNTEAFF. The CDR3 DNA follows: TGCGCCAGCAGCCCGGCGGTGCGGAACACTGAAGCTTTCTTT.

This clone was picked up one time. J is TRBJ1-2 and V is TRBV30; TRBD1 is a possible D gene (6 bases). V was cut by 6 bases and J by 5 bases, with 16 bases left in between. The CDR3 has 13 residues. In germline, CDR1 is GTSNPN, CDR2 SVGIG (reference sequence). The CDR3 sequence is CACQTQGLYGYTF. DNA for the CDR3: TGTGCCTGCCAAACTCAGGGGTTATATGGCTACACCTTC.